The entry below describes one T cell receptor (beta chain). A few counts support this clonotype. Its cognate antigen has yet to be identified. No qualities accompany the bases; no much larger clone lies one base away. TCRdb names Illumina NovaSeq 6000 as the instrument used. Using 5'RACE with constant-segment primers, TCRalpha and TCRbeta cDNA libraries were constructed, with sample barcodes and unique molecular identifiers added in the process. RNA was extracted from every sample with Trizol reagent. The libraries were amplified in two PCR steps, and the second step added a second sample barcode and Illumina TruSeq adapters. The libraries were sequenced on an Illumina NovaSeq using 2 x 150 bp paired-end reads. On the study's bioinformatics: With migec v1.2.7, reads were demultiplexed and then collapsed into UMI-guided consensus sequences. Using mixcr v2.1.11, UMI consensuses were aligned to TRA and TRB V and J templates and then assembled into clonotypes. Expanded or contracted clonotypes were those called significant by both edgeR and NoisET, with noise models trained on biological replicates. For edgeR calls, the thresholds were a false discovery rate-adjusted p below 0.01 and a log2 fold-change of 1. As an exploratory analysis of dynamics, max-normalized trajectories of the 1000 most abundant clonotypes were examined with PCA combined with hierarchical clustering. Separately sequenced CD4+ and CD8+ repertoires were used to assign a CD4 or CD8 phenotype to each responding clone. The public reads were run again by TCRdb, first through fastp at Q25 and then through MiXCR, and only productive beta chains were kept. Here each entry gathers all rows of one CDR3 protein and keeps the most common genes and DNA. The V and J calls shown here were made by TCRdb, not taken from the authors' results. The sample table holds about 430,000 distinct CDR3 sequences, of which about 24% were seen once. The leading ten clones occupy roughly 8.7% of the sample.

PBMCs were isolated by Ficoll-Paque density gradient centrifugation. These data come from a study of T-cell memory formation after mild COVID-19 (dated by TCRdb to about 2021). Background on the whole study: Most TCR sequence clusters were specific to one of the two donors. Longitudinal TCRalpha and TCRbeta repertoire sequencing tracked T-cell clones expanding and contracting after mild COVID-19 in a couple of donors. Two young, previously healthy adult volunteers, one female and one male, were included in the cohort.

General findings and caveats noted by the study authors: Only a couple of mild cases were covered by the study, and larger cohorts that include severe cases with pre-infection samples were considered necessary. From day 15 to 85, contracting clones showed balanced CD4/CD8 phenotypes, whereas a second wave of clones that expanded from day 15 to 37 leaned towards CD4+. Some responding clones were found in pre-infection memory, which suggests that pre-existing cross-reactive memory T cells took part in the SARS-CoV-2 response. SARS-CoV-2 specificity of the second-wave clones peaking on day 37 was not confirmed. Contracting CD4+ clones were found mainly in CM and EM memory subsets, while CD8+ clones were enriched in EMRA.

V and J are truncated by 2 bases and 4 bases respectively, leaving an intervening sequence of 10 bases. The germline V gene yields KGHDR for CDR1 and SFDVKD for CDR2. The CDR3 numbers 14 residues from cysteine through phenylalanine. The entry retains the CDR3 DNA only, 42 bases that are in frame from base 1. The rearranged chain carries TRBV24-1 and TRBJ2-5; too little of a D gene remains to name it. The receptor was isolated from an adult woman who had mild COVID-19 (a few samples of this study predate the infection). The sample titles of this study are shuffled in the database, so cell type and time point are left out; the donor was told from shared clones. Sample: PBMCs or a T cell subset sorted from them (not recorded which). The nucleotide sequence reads TGTGCCACCAGTGATTATGACCGTGGAGAGACCCAGTACTTC. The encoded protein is CATSDYDRGETQYF.